The next 30 T cell receptor beta chains were all read from a single sample in a study of tumor and adjacent non-tumor tissue in lung cancer. RNA was extracted from bulk tissue without any cell sorting. TCRbeta libraries were built with three rounds of nested PCR, modified from ARM-PCR. TCRdb passed the multiplex PCR reads through MiXCR, listing each CDR3 protein once. The table has under 100,000 distinct CDR3 sequences, more than 60% seen once. Sequenced material: lung tumor tissue. The receptor set was obtained from a man between 65 and 80 years old with non-small cell lung cancer.

Here the CDR3 DNA reads TGTGCCAGCAGCTCCTATGGTAGGAGGAGGAACGATGAGCAGTTCTTC. This gives the protein CASSSYGRRRNDEQFF. The rearrangement links TRBV11-2 to TRBJ2-1; D is possibly TRBD2 (5 bases). The germline gives CDR1 SGHAT, CDR2 FQNNGV. The CDR3 has 16 residues. The V end lost 4 bases, the J end lost 8 bases, and 21 bases lay between the germline ends.

The V call is TRBV28, the J call TRBJ2-5, with D possibly TRBD1 on 6 matching bases. The V end was cut by 4 bases, the J end by 7 bases, with 16 bases between. Per the germline V gene, CDR1 is MDHEN and CDR2 is SYDVKM. The CDR3 contains 14 residues. CDR3 protein: CASSSGQGTRTQYF. CDR3 nucleotide sequence: TGTGCCAGCAGTTCCGGGCAGGGGACCAGGACCCAGTACTTC. Combining the CDR3 with reference TRBV28 and TRBJ2-5 gives the whole variable domain DVKVTQSSRYLVKRTGEKVFLECVQDMDHENMFWYRQDPGLGLRLIYFSYDVKMKEKGDIPEGYSVSREKKERFSLILESASTNQTSMYLCASSSGQGTRTQYFGPGTRLLVL.

By share, this clonotype ranks as medium-sized. The chain recombines TRBV11-2 with TRBJ2-3; weak D call: TRBD1 (5 bases). Trimming took 3 bases from V and 4 from J, leaving 8 bases between them. In germline, CDR1 is SGHAT, CDR2 FQNNGV. The CDR3 consists of 13 residues. CDR3 sequence: CASSLIGADTQYF. The CDR3 nucleotides are TGTGCCAGCAGCTTGATAGGGGCAGATACGCAGTATTTT.

This clonotype was seen repeatedly, ten times or more. The CDR3 sequence: CASRAGTTSYGYTF. In nucleotides, the CDR3 is TGTGCCAGCAGGGCCGGGACAACATCCTATGGCTACACCTTC. This chain joins TRBV28 and TRBJ1-2; perhaps TRBD1 as D (6 bases). V lost 6 bases to trimming and J lost 4 bases, with 15 bases between them. Germline V lookup: CDR1 MDHEN, CDR2 SYDVKM. The CDR3 has 14 residues.

Comments on this clonotype: A much larger clone sits a single nucleotide away, making a read error possible. A read error is likely, as this CDR3 ends without the conserved phenylalanine or tryptophan. The chain combines TRBV4-1 with TRBJ2-5; D gene unclear. Trimming removed 5 bases at V and 1 base at J, with 8 bases between. The CDR3 sequence is 13 residues long. Per germline, CDR1 MGHRA and CDR2 YSYEKL. The CDR3 sequence: CASSSIPQETQYL. CDR3 sequence (DNA): TGCGCCAGCAGCAGTATACCCCAAGAGACCCAGTACCTC.

As to this clonotype: The conserved phenylalanine or tryptophan normally closing the CDR3 is absent here, so this likely arose from a read error. The chain links TRBV4-2 to TRBJ2-1; no firm D call. The length of the CDR3 is 14 residues. Germline values: CDR1 LGHNA, CDR2 YNFKEQ. CDR3 DNA sequence: TGTCCCAGCAGCCAAAATCGGGTTAGGGATGAGCAGTTCCTC. Encoded protein: CPSSQNRVRDEQFL.

Notes on this clonotype: A much larger clone sits a single nucleotide away, making a read error possible. The chain uses TRBV4-1 and TRBJ2-2, with 8 bases matching TRBD2. The CDR3 length is 16 residues. CDR1 MGHRA and CDR2 YSYEKL come from the germline V gene. CDR3 sequence: CASSQPLAVNTGGLFF. As DNA, the CDR3 is TGCGCCAGCAGCCAACCACTAGCGGTCAACACCGGGGGGCTGTTTTTT.

Worth noting for this clonotype: Its ends do not fully match the called genes, so a read error is possible. This sequence joins TRBV2 and TRBJ2-5; D might be TRBD1 or TRBD2, each matching 5 bases. The germline V gene has CDR1 SNHLY and CDR2 FYNNEI. The CDR3 totals 12 residues. The CDR3 nucleotides are TGTGCCAGCAGCGGGGCTAGGGAGACTCAGTATTTC. It codes for CASSGARETQYF.

The chain carries TRBV20-1 and TRBJ1-5; the D gene is possibly TRBD1 (6 bases). This CDR3 region has 17 residues. CDR1 and CDR2 (germline): DFQATT, SNEGSKA (reference sequence). The V end lost 0 bases, the J end lost 0 bases, and 15 bases lay between the germline ends. The CDR3 DNA sequence: TGCAGTGCTAGAGACCACAGGGACAATTATAGCAATCAGCCCCAGCATTTT. This gives the protein CSARDHRDNYSNQPQHF.

V is TRBV5-4 and J is TRBJ2-3; D possibly matches TRBD1 or TRBD2 (5 bases each). CDR1 is SGHNT and CDR2 is YYREEE in the germline V gene (reference sequence). Trimming took 5 bases from V and 2 from J, leaving 9 bases between them. The CDR3 extends over 13 amino acids. The CDR3 nucleotides are TGTGCCAGCAGGTTCGGGACCACAGATACGCAGTATTTT. This translates into CASRFGTTDTQYF.

This clonotype was found many times. This chain connects TRBV6-6 to TRBJ1-2, with 8 bases lining up with TRBD1. V shed 3 bases, J shed 4 bases, and the junction held 10 bases outside the gene matches. Germline V gives CDR1 MNHNY, CDR2 SVGAGI (reference sequence). The CDR3 covers 16 residues. The CDR3, as DNA: TGTGCCAGCAGTTATACTCAGGGGGCGCCTGGCTATGGCTACACCTTC. It translates to CASSYTQGAPGYGYTF.

The chain uses TRBV5-4 and TRBJ2-1, with TRBD2 matching 11 bases. CDR1 and CDR2 (germline): SGHNT, YYREEE (reference sequence). Trimming removed 5 bases from V and 7 bases from J; junction bases left unmatched: 5. This CDR3 spans 14 amino acids. The CDR3 DNA reads as TGTGCCAGCAGTTTACTAGCGGGGGTAAATGAGCAGTTCTTC. It encodes CASSLLAGVNEQFF.

A note on this clonotype: Sequence at one end of the junction differs from germline and may be a read error. The rearrangement links TRBV11-3 to TRBJ2-7; no clear D. This CDR3 is built from 13 residues. Per the germline V gene, CDR1 is SGHNT and CDR2 is YENEEA. The CDR3 region is CAGSLEAWRGQYF. The CDR3 DNA is TGTGCCGGCAGCCTAGAGGCCTGGAGAGGGCAGTACTTC.

In this sample, this clonotype turned up once. Just one base apart from a much larger clone, this may be a read error. The chain joins TRBV24-1 to TRBJ1-4; TRBD1 is a possible D gene (6 bases). There are 15 residues in the CDR3. Germline values: CDR1 KGHDR, CDR2 SFDVKD. V lost 2 bases to trimming and J lost 6 bases, with 12 bases between them. The CDR3 DNA reads as TGTGCCACCAGTGATTCGCGGACAGATGATGAAAAACTGTTTTTT. This sequence encodes CATSDSRTDDEKLFF.

This clonotype was seen just once. An end of the junction differs from the germline gene, which may be a read error. This sequence joins TRBV20-1 and TRBJ2-6; weak D call: TRBD1 (6 bases). Germline CDR1 and CDR2: DFQATT and SNEGSKA (reference sequence). This CDR3 is built from 16 residues. The CDR3 DNA follows: TGCAGTGCTAGAGACTCCACAGGGTCTGGGGACAACGTCCTGACTTTC. It encodes CSARDSTGSGDNVLTF.

Notes on this clonotype: A read error may account for a junction end that differs from germline. CDR3 in DNA: TGTGCCAGCAGCTTAGGCATGGGGGGAACCGGGGAGTTGTTTTTC. Its translation is CASSLGMGGTGELFF. The V gene is TRBV11-2, the J gene TRBJ2-2; a possible D gene is TRBD2 (6 bases). The CDR3 extends over 15 amino acids. From germline, CDR1 is SGHAT and CDR2 FQNNGV.

In regard to this clonotype: A single base separates this from a much larger clone, so it may be a read error. The missing conserved phenylalanine or tryptophan at the end of this CDR3 makes a read error likely. CDR3 sequence: CASSLEADTYNEQFS. For the CDR3, the DNA is TGTGCCAGCAGCTTAGAGGCGGACACATACAATGAGCAGTTCTCC. V and J are TRBV7-8 and TRBJ2-1; tentatively, D is TRBD1 (5 bases). Germline assignment: CDR1 SGHVS and CDR2 FQNEAQ. This CDR3 has 15 amino acids. The germline V and J ends were trimmed by 1 base and 4 bases, with 11 bases remaining between them.

This clonotype has only one observation. One end of the junction is discordant with germline, which a read error may explain. The chain recombines TRBV7-9 with TRBJ2-5, with D maybe TRBD1 (5 bases). The germline V gene encodes CDR1 SEHNR and CDR2 FQNEAQ (reference sequence). This CDR3 spans 14 amino acids. In nucleotides, the CDR3 is TGTGCCTGCAGTTTAGGCAGGGATCAAGAGACCCAGTACTTC. Translated: CACSLGRDQETQYF.

Regarding this clonotype: One junction end disagrees with the germline gene, perhaps due to a read error. The chain recombines TRBV20-1 with TRBJ1-2, with a tentative D call TRBD1 (5 bases). The CDR3 runs to 13 residues. The V gene's germline CDR1 is DFQATT and CDR2 SNEGSKA (reference sequence). CDR3 sequence reads: CSARDLGVYGYAF. The CDR3 DNA reads as TGCAGTGCTAGAGATCTAGGGGTGTATGGCTACGCCTTC.

Notes on this clonotype: The junction departs from the called germline gene at one end, perhaps through a read error. The chain links TRBV11-2 to TRBJ2-2; D ambiguous. Looked up from germline, CDR1 is SGHAT and CDR2 is FQNNGV. This CDR3 region has 13 residues. CDR3 sequence reads: CASSRINTGELFF. The CDR3 DNA follows: TGTGCTAGCAGCCGTATTAACACCGGGGAGCTGTTTTTT.

This clonotype was seen many times. The CDR3 DNA follows: TGTGCCAGCAGCTTAGGATGGAGTAATGAAAAACTGTTTTTT. Translating gives CASSLGWSNEKLFF. The chain couples TRBV7-9 to TRBJ1-4; D not certain. The CDR3 sequence is 14 residues long. The germline CDR1 and CDR2 sequences are SEHNR and FQNEAQ (reference sequence). V lost 1 base to trimming and J lost 4 bases, with 7 bases between them.

At least ten counts were recorded for this clonotype. This rearrangement joins TRBV30 to TRBJ2-5; D gene uncertain. Germline V lookup: CDR1 GTSNPN, CDR2 SVGIG (reference sequence). The CDR3 is 14 amino acids. Deletions cut 0 bases from V and 5 bases from J, with 13 bases between. CDR3 residues: CAWSVQSGRETQYF. CDR3 nucleotide sequence: TGTGCCTGGAGTGTACAGAGTGGCCGTGAGACCCAGTACTTC.

Comment on this clonotype: Sequence at one end of the junction differs from germline and may be a read error. V gene TRBV7-8 combines with J gene TRBJ1-2; D remains ambiguous. CDR1 is SGHVS and CDR2 is FQNEAQ in the germline V gene. The CDR3 extends over 12 amino acids. Written as DNA, the CDR3 is TGTCCCAGCAGCTCGGGGATCTATGGCTACACCTTC. It is translated as CPSSSGIYGYTF.

Of note for this clonotype: A read error is possible here, since a much larger clone lies one base away. This rearrangement joins TRBV29-1 to TRBJ1-2; the D gene is possibly TRBD1 (5 bases). The length of the CDR3 is 14 residues. Between the trimmed V and J ends, which lost 1 base and 4 bases, there was a span of 13 bases. Germline CDR1 SQVTM, CDR2 ANQGSEA. The CDR3 sequence: CSVEVRGEGYGYTF. The DNA of the CDR3 is TGCAGCGTTGAAGTGCGGGGGGAAGGCTATGGCTACACCTTC.

This clonotype occurred a few times. Possible read error: a much larger clone is one base away. The rearrangement links TRBV4-2 to TRBJ1-5, with 9 bases fitting TRBD1. CDR3 size: 15 residues. CDR1 and CDR2 (germline): LGHNA, YNFKEQ. This CDR3 is CVSSQDGTGSQPQHF. The CDR3 DNA follows: TGTGTCAGCAGCCAAGATGGGACAGGGAGTCAGCCCCAGCATTTT.

As for this clonotype: Mismatch with germline at one junction end may stem from a read error. The CDR3 DNA sequence: TGTGCTAGCAGTTTAGGAGTAGCGAGCTCCTACGAACAGTACTTC. Its protein is CASSLGVASSYEQYF. The V and J genes are TRBV11-1 and TRBJ2-7; a possible D gene is TRBD2 (5 bases). The length of the CDR3 is 15 residues. Looked up from germline, CDR1 is SGHAT and CDR2 is FQDESV (reference sequence).

As for this clonotype: An end of the junction differs from the germline gene, which may be a read error. The chain joins TRBV30 to TRBJ2-1; 12 bases match TRBD1. The CDR3 is made up of 14 amino acids. Germline-derived CDR1 and CDR2 are GTSNPN and SVGIG (reference sequence). The CDR3 reads CAWRPGTGGNGQFF. CDR3 DNA: TGTGCCTGGAGACCCGGGACAGGGGGCAATGGGCAGTTCTTC.

The table lists this clonotype with many counts. This rearrangement joins TRBV12-3 or TRBV12-4 to TRBJ2-1; 7 bases map to TRBD2. V was clipped by 6 bases and J by 8 bases; unmatched bases: 13. The CDR3 runs 15 residues. DNA of the CDR3: TGTGCCAGCAGCCCGAGCGGGGCCTCGATCGATGAGCAGTTCTTC. It specifies CASSPSGASIDEQFF.

For this clonotype: One end of the junction does not line up with germline, which may come from a read error. In DNA, the CDR3 is TGTGCCAGCAGCTCGTTACAGTACAATGAGCTGTTCTTC. Translating gives CASSSLQYNELFF. The chain is built from TRBV5-4 and TRBJ2-1, with D uncertain. Germline V gene lookup returns CDR1 SGHNT and CDR2 YYREEE (reference sequence). The CDR3 length is 13 residues. The full variable domain, in which reference TRBV5-4 and TRBJ2-1 provide the parts outside the CDR3, is ETGVTQSPTHLIKTRGQQVTLRCSSQSGHNTVSWYQQALGQGPQFIFQYYREEENGRGNFPPRFSGLQFPNYSSELNVNALELDDSALYLCASSSLQYNELFFGPGTRLTVL.

This clonotype appeared many times. This rearrangement joins TRBV5-5 to TRBJ1-5, with 7 bases lining up with TRBD1. The CDR3 consists of 15 residues. CDR1 is SGHKS and CDR2 is YYEKEE in the germline V gene (reference sequence). V was clipped by 2 bases and J by 6 bases; unmatched bases: 8. As DNA, the CDR3 is TGTGCCAGCAGCTTTAATTCGGGGACAGCTCAGCCCCAGCATTTT. Translation: CASSFNSGTAQPQHF.